The 5 T cell receptor beta chains below all came from one sample that was sequenced in a study of blood T cell repertoires in COVID-19. Data came from immunoSEQ multiplex PCR; TCRdb stores just in-frame clones and leaves some out. The sample carries around 240,000 clones, around 88% recorded once. Source material: peripheral blood. The source of these receptors is a woman aged 30 to 39 who had recovered from COVID-19.

The J gene is TRBJ1-5, the V gene TRBV6-2 or TRBV6-3, with no clear D. Trimming stripped 4 bases from V and 0 bases from J, with 7 bases between. Per the germline V gene, CDR1 is MNHEY and CDR2 is SVGEGT. The CDR3 totals 14 residues. In nucleotides, the CDR3 is TGTGCCAGCAGTTCCAGGTATAGCAATCAGCCCCAGCATTTT. Protein sequence: CASSSRYSNQPQHF.

This chain joins TRBV7-9 and TRBJ2-2; 8 bases map to TRBD1. The germline CDR1 and CDR2 sequences are SEHNR and FQNEAQ (reference sequence). With V trimmed by 4 bases and J by 0 bases, 10 bases remained unmatched. This CDR3 region has 18 residues. CDR3 sequence (DNA): TGTGCCAGCAGCTCGCCTGTGGGACAGGCCGCGAACACCGGGGAGCTGTTTTTT. Its protein is CASSSPVGQAANTGELFF. The whole variable domain, remainder taken from reference TRBV7-9 and TRBJ2-2, is DTGVSQNPRHKITKRGQNVTFRCDPISEHNRLYWYRQTLGQGPEFLTYFQNEAQLEKSRLLSDRFSAERPKGSFSTLEIQRTEQGDSAMYLCASSSPVGQAANTGELFFGEGSRLTVL.

The rearrangement links TRBV3-1 (or the pseudogene TRBV3-2) to TRBJ2-7; D gene ambiguous. Germline CDR1 LGHDT, CDR2 YNNKEL (reference sequence). V shed 0 bases and J shed 3 bases, with 12 bases lying between them. The CDR3 is 15 amino acids. CDR3 bases: TGTGCCAGCAGCCAAGATCAGAGTTCGGGCTACGAGCAGTACTTC. Translation: CASSQDQSSGYEQYF.

The chain uses TRBV5-1 and TRBJ2-7; 8 nucleotides agree with TRBD1. The CDR3 is 14 residues long. Germline CDR1 is SGHRS and CDR2 is YFSETQ. V trimming: 2 bases; J trimming: 6 bases; junction bases outside the gene matches: 7. CDR3 DNA: TGCGCCAGCAGCTTTGGACAGGGTGAGGGCGAGCAGTACTTC. Translating it yields CASSFGQGEGEQYF.

The V and J genes are TRBV14 and TRBJ2-1; possibly TRBD2 for D (6 bases). Trimming left V 5 bases short and J 4 bases short, with 12 bases between. The CDR3 extends over 14 amino acids. The V gene's germline CDR1 is SGHDN and CDR2 FVKESK. The CDR3 sequence is CASSKGGEYNEQFF. In DNA form, the CDR3 reads TGTGCCAGCAGCAAGGGCGGGGAATACAATGAGCAGTTCTTC.